These T cell receptor beta chains were read from a single sample in a study of shared clonotypes between healthy human individuals. Profiling relied on immunoSEQ multiplex PCR, and the TCRdb table lists in-frame clones only, not all of them. The table includes 1.5 million to 2.5 million clones, just under 95% detected once. The sample comprised naive CD8+ T cells sorted from blood. Receptors were obtained from a man aged 18-30 years in good health. The CDR3 runs from the conserved cysteine through the conserved F or W. D genes are given only for firm matches. Where a row states a size, it is once, few, many or the class of an expanded clone; other rows omit it.

D gene	clone size	V gene	J gene	CDR3 length	CDR3 protein	CDR3 DNA
TRBD1	.	TRBV4-1	TRBJ2-2	19	CASSQDPGGFIANTGELFF	TGCGCCAGCAGCCAAGACCCAGGGGGCTTTATCGCGAACACCGGGGAGCTGTTTTTT
.	.	TRBV6-5	TRBJ2-7	13	CASSPLGGQEQYF	TGTGCCAGCAGTCCCCTAGGGGGGCAGGAGCAGTACTTC
.	.	TRBV19	TRBJ1-4	15	CASSQGTTTNEKLFF	TGTGCCAGTAGTCAAGGGACAACAACTAATGAAAAACTGTTTTTT
.	.	TRBV28	TRBJ1-5	19	CASSSLNQIGRISNQPQHF	TGTGCCAGCAGTTCTCTAAACCAAATCGGACGGATTAGCAATCAGCCCCAGCATTTT
TRBD2	.	TRBV19	TRBJ2-7	19	CASSARGVAGARISYEQYF	TGTGCCAGTAGTGCCCGGGGGGTAGCGGGAGCCCGAATATCCTACGAGCAGTACTTC
TRBD2	.	TRBV2	TRBJ2-3	17	CASSEAWPTSVTDTQYF	TGTGCCAGCAGTGAAGCCTGGCCGACTAGCGTGACAGATACGCAGTATTTT
.	.	TRBV25-1	TRBJ2-5	14	CASSDLGVGETQYF	TGTGCCAGCAGCGACCTCGGGGTAGGGGAGACCCAGTACTTC
.	.	TRBV7-2	TRBJ1-1	13	CASSLGGHTEAFF	TGTGCCAGCAGCTTAGGGGGGCACACTGAAGCTTTCTTT
.	.	TRBV27	TRBJ2-1	10	CASGFYEQFF	TGTGCCAGCGGGTTTTATGAGCAGTTCTTC
.	.	TRBV5-1	TRBJ2-3	20	CASSILGGLSRDFPTDTQYF	TGCGCCAGCAGCATCCTGGGGGGTCTGAGTCGGGACTTCCCCACAGATACGCAGTATTTT
.	once	TRBV9	TRBJ2-3	15	CASSARGPFTDTQYF	TGTGCCAGCAGCGCGAGAGGTCCTTTCACAGATACGCAGTATTTT
.	.	TRBV30	TRBJ1-3	14	CAGDQGSSGNTIYF	TGTGCCGGAGACCAAGGGAGCTCTGGAAACACCATATATTTT
.	.	TRBV27	TRBJ2-2	13	CASSISYTGELFF	TGTGCCAGCAGCATATCCTACACCGGGGAGCTGTTTTTT
TRBD1	.	TRBV7-9	TRBJ1-1	19	CASSSTLTGTGRRSTEAFF	TGTGCCAGCAGCTCAACCTTAACGGGGACAGGTCGACGAAGCACTGAAGCTTTCTTT
.	once	TRBV7-6	TRBJ1-5	15	CASSLEAVGEGPQHF	TGTGCCAGCAGCTTAGAGGCTGTGGGCGAGGGGCCCCAGCATTTT
.	once	TRBV28	TRBJ1-2	18	CASSSSNRTGRSLYGYTF	.
TRBD1	.	TRBV27	TRBJ2-7	16	CASSLSPGTGIYEQYF	TGTGCCAGCAGTTTATCCCCCGGGACAGGGATCTACGAGCAGTACTTC